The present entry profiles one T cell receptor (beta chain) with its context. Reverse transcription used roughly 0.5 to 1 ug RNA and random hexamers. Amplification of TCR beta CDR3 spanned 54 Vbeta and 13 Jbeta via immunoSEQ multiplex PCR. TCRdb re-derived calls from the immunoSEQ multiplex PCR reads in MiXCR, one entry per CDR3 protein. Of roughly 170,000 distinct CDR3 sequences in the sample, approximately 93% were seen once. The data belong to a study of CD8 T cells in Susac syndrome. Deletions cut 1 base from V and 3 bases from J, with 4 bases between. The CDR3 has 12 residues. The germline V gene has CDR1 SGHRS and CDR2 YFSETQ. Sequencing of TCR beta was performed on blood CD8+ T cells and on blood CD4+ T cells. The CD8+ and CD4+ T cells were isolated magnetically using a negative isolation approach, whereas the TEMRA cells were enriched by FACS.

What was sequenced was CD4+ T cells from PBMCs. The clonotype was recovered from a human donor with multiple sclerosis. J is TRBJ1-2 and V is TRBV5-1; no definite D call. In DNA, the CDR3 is TGCGCCAGCAGCTTGACAGACTATGGCTACACCTTC. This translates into CASSLTDYGYTF.